A single TCR beta chain is shown here with its context. This clone's antigen is unknown. No quality values exist for individual bases; no much larger clone is one base distant. The source of the sample is a study of T cell responses to AZD1222 COVID-19 vaccine (dated by TCRdb to 2020 to 2023). Background on the whole study: AZD1222 recipients given second doses at about 4 weeks or at about 12 weeks were pooled, since spike-specific TCR depth and breadth were not found to differ between the two schedules. Trial participants were enrolled by age into 18-55, 56-69 and 70-plus year subgroups, with roughly 150, 30 and 60 TCR-sequenced participants respectively. A total of under 250 trial participants underwent TCR sequencing, of whom 207 had received two doses of AZD1222 and 26 had received two doses of the MenACWY control vaccine.

The CDR3 regions of human TCRbeta chains were analyzed by immunosequencing. The authors' pipeline ran thus. TCRs in the repertoires were compared against a reference library of SARS-CoV-2-specific TCRs that had been generated with the MIRA antigen-specificity platform. Breadth was defined as the fraction of unique TCRs that were SARS-CoV-2-associated, and depth was defined as the fraction of total T cells that were SARS-CoV-2-associated. Using the MIRA data, each spike-specific TCR was mapped to the spike region that the TCR reacts to and placed in a CD4 or CD8 class. Log10-transformed breadth and depth values were compared by one-way ANOVA with Sidak's multiple comparisons tests. Here the immuneACCESS table is served through TCRdb, limited to in-frame sequences with V and J called. Missing clones are a known gap in these copies; in checked studies unresolved V genes cover under half, and the rest lacks a known reason. Clone size and V and J calls were adopted from that table, with D and trimming inferred from the DNA. A total of more than 100,000 clones appear in this sample, approximately 90% of them only once. The biggest ten clones account for roughly 2.3% of the sample.

Summary of the overall study and its limitations: Vaccine-associated CD4 TCRs spanned the whole spike protein, with dominant responses in regions 160-218 and 743-854. Because no day 14 peak-response samples were available, repertoires were characterized only after the peak T cell response. Conclusions about previously exposed vaccinees are limited because only 6 or 7 AZD1222 recipients were SARS-CoV-2 seropositive at baseline. Reportedly, close to half of the unique spike-specific TCRs recognized epitopes lying outside the regions that are mutated in the B.1.351 and B.1.1.7 variants. Most participants were white British and females outnumbered males, and the authors suggested that clonal diversity may have been underestimated. After two AZD1222 doses, spike-specific TCR breadth and depth were significantly higher than at day 0 and than in MenACWY recipients. The 56-69-year group was small, and its depth increase did not reach significance, likely because of low power.

The time point label here, explained by the study, means: baseline before first vaccination. Samples from vaccinated people were obtained from the UK trials COV001 and COV002, which included a single-blind randomized controlled phase 2/3 trial of AZD1222 (ChAdOx1 nCoV-19) in healthy adults. Trial participant PBMC samples were collected at day 0 and day 28 after the second dose for TCRbeta chain sequencing. This specimen was peripheral blood, taken on day 0 of AZD1222 vaccination. This sequence originates from an adult in good health.

The CDR3: CASSFGTVNEQYF. The nucleotide sequence is TGTGCCAGCAGCTTTGGGACAGTTAACGAGCAGTACTTC. The chain employs TRBV5-6 and TRBJ2-7; TRBD1 lines up with 7 middle nucleotides. Per the germline V gene, SGHDT is the CDR1 and YYEEEE is the CDR2. Trimmed from V: 2 bases; trimmed from J: 5 bases; junction bases lacking a gene match: 4. Its CDR3 holds 13 amino acids, cysteine through phenylalanine. The CDR3 DNA has 39 bases and is translated from base 1.